The TCR beta chain under discussion was sequenced for a study of response to subunit inactivated influenza vaccine. This clonotype was seen at least ten times. V trimming: 2 bases; J trimming: 5 bases; junction bases outside the gene matches: 6. The CDR3 covers 15 residues. Germline V CDR1 and CDR2: MDHEN, SYDVKM. TCRdb reprocessed the RT-PCR reads with MiXCR, giving one entry per CDR3 protein. The sample holds 300,000 to 350,000 distinct CDR3 sequences, roughly 20% seen once. The chain links TRBV28 to TRBJ1-2, with 9 bases lining up with TRBD1. The sequences come from PBMCs from blood, collected approximately 22 months after vaccination. The receptor's source is a man between 50 and 69 years old who received an inactivated influenza vaccine. CDR3 amino acids: CASSLTTGQGYGYTF. The CDR3 DNA reads as TGTGCCAGCAGTTTAACGACGGGACAGGGATATGGCTACACCTTC.